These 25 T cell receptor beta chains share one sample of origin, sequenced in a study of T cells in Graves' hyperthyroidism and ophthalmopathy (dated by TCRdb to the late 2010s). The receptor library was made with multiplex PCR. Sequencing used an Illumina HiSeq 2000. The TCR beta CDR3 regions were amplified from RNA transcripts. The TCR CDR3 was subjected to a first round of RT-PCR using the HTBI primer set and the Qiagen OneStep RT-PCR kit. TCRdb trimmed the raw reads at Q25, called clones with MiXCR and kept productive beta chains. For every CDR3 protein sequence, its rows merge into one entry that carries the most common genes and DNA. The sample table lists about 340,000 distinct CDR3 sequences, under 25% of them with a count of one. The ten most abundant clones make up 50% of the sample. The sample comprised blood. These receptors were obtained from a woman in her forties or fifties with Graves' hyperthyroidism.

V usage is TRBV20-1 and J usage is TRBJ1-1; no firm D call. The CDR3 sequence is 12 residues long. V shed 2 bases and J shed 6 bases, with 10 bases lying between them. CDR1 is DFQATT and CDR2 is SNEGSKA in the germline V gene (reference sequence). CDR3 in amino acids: CSARKGGAEAFF. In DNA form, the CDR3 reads TGCAGTGCTAGAAAAGGTGGTGCTGAAGCTTTCTTT.

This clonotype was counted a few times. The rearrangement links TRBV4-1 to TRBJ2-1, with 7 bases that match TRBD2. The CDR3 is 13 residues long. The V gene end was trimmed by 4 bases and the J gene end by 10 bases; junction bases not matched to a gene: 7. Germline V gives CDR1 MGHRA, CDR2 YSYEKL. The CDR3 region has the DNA TGCGCCAGCAGCCGCACGACTAGCTGGGAGCAGTTCTTC. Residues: CASSRTTSWEQFF.

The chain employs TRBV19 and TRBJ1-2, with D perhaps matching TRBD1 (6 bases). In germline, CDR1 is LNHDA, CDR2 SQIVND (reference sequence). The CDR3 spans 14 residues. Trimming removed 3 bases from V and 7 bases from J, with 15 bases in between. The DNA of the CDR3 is TGTGCCAGTAGTATGGGTGGACAGATGAGTGGCTACACCTTC. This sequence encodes CASSMGGQMSGYTF.

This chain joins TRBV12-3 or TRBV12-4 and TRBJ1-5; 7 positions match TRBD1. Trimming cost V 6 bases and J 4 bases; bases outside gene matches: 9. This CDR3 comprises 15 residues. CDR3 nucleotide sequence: TGTGCCAGCAGCCACACACAGGGGCAAAATCAGCCCCAGCATTTT. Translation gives CASSHTQGQNQPQHF.

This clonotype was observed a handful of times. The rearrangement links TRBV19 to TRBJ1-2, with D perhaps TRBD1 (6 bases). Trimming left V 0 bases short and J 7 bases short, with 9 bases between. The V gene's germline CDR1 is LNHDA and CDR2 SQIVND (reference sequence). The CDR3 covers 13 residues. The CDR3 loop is CASSIDGQSGYTF. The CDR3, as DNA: TGTGCCAGTAGTATAGATGGACAGTCTGGCTACACCTTC.

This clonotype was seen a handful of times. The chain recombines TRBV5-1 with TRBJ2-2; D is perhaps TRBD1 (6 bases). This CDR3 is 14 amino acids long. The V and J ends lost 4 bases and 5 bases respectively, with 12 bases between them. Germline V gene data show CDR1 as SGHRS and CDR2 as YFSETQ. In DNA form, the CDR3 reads TGCGCCAGCAGCAAATCAGGGGAGACCGGGGAGCTGTTTTTT. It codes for CASSKSGETGELFF.

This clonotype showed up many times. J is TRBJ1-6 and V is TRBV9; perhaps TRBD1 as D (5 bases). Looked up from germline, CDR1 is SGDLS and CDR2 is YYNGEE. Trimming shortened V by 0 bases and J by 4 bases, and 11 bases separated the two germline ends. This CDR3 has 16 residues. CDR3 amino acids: CASSVAADTYNSPLHF. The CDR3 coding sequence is TGTGCCAGCAGCGTAGCTGCGGACACGTATAATTCACCCCTCCACTTT.

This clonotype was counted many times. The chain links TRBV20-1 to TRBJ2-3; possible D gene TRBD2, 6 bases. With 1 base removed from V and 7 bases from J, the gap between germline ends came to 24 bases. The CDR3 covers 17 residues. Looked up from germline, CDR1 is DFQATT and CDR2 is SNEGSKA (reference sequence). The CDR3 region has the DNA TGCAGTGCTAGAGGGGCCGCGGGACTCACATGGGGGAATACGCAGTATTTT. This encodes CSARGAAGLTWGNTQYF.

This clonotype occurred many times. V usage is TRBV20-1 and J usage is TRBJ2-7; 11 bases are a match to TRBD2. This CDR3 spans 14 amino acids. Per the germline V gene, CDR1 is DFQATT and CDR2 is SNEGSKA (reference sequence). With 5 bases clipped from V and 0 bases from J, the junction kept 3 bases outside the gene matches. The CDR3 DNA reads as TGCAGTGCTCGGGGACTAGCGGTCTCCTACGAGCAGTACTTC. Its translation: CSARGLAVSYEQYF.

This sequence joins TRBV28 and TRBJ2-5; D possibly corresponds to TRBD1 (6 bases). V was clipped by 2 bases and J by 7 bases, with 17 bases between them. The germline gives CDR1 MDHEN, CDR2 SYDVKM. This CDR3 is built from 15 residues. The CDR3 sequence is CASSLGGGDRATQYF. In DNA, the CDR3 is TGTGCCAGCAGTTTAGGGGGCGGCGACCGTGCGACCCAGTACTTC.

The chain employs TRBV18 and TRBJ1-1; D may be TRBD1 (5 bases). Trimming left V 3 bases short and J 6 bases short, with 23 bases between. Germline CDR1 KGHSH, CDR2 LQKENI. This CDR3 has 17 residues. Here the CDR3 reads CASSPSIRGRRDAEAFF. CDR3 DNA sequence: TGTGCCAGCTCACCGTCCATTAGGGGCCGGCGGGACGCTGAAGCTTTCTTT.

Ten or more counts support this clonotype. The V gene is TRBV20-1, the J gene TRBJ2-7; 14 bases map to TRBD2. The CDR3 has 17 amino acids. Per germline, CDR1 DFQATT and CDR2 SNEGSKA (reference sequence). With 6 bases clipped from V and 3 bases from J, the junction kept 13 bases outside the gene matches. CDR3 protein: CSANAPGLAGVLYEQYF. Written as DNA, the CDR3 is TGCAGTGCAAATGCTCCGGGACTAGCGGGAGTTCTCTACGAGCAGTACTTC.

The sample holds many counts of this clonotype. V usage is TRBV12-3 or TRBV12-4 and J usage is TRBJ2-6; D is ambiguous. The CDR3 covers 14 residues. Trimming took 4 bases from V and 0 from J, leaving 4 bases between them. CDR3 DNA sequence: TGTGCCAGCAGTTCAAACTCTGGGGCCAACGTCCTGACTTTC. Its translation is CASSSNSGANVLTF.

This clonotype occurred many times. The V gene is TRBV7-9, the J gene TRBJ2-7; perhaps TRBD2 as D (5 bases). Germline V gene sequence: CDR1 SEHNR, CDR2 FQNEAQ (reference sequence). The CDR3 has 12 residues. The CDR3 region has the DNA TGTGCTTACAGAGAGGGAATTTACGAGCAGTACTTC. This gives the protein CAYREGIYEQYF.

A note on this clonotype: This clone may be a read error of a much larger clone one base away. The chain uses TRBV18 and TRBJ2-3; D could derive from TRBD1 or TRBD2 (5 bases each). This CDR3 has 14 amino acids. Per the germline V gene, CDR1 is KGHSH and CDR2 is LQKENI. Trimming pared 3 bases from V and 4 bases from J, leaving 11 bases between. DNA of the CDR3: TGTGCCAGCTCACCCTCAAGGGGAGCAGATACGCAGTATTTT. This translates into CASSPSRGADTQYF.

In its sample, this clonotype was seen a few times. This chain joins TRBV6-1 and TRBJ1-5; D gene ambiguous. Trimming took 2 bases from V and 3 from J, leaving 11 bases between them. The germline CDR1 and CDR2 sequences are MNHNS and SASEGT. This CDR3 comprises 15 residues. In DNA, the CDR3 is TGTGCCAGCAGTGAAAATCTGGCCACCAATCAGCCCCAGCATTTT. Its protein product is CASSENLATNQPQHF.

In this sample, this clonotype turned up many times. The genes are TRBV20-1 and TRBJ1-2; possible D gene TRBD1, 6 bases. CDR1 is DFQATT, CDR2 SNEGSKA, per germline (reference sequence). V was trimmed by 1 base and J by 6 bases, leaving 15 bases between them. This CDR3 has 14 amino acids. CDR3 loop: CSARGNRERDGYTF. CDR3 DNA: TGCAGTGCTAGAGGGAACAGGGAAAGGGATGGCTACACCTTC.

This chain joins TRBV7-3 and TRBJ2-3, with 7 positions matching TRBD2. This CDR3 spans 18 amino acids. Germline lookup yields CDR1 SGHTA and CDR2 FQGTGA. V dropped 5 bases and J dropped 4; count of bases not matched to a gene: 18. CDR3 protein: CASSHPYRLAVSADTQYF. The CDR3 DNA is TGTGCCAGCAGCCATCCCTACAGACTAGCCGTTTCGGCAGATACGCAGTATTTT. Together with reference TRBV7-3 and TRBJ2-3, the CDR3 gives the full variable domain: GAGVSQTPSNKVTEKGKYVELRCDPISGHTALYWYRQSLGQGPEFLIYFQGTGAADDSGLPNDRFFAVRPEGSVSTLKIQRTERGDSAVYLCASSHPYRLAVSADTQYFGPGTRLTVL.

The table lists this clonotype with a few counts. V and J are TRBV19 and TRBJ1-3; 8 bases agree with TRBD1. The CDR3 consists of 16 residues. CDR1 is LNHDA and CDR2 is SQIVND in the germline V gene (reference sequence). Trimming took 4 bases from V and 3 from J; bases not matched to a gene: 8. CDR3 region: CASSKLDRGRGNTIYF. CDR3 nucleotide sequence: TGTGCCAGTAGTAAGCTCGACAGGGGCCGTGGAAACACCATATATTTT.

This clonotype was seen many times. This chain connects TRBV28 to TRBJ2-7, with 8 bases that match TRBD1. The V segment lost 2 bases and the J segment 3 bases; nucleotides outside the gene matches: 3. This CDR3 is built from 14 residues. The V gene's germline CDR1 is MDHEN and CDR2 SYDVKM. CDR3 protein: CASSLPGGIYEQYF. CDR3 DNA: TGTGCCAGCAGTTTACCAGGGGGCATCTACGAGCAGTACTTC.

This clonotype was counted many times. The CDR3 loop reads CASSPSGGITGELFF. CDR3 sequence (DNA): TGTGCCAGCAGTCCTAGCGGAGGAATCACCGGGGAGCTGTTTTTT. This rearrangement joins TRBV12-3 or TRBV12-4 to TRBJ2-2; 7 bases line up with TRBD2. CDR3 length equals 15 residues. The J segment lost 4 bases and the V segment lost 5 bases, leaving 7 bases of the junction unmatched.

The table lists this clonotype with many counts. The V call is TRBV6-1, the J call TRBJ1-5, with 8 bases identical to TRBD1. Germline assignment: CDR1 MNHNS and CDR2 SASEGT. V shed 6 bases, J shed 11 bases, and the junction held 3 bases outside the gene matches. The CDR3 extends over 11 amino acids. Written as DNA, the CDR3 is TGTGCCAGCAGGGGGGACAGGACCCAGCATTTT. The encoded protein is CASRGDRTQHF.

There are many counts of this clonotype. The DNA of the CDR3 is TGTGCCAGCAGTCCGAACACTGAAGCTTTCTTT. This gives the protein CASSPNTEAFF. The rearrangement uses TRBV28 and TRBJ1-1; D not resolved. Trimming removed 5 bases from V and 1 base from J, with 2 bases in between. The CDR3 is made up of 11 amino acids. The germline CDR1 and CDR2 sequences are MDHEN and SYDVKM. Based on the CDR3 plus reference TRBV28 and TRBJ1-1, the full variable domain is DVKVTQSSRYLVKRTGEKVFLECVQDMDHENMFWYRQDPGLGLRLIYFSYDVKMKEKGDIPEGYSVSREKKERFSLILESASTNQTSMYLCASSPNTEAFFGQGTRLTVV.

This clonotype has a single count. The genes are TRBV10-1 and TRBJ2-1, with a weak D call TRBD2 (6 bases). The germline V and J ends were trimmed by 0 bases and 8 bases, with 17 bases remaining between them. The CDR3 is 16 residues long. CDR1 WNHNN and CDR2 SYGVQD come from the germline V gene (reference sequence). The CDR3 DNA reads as TGCGCCAGCAGTGAGTCCCGTGGAGGGGCGCGTGATGAGCAGTTCTTC. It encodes CASSESRGGARDEQFF.

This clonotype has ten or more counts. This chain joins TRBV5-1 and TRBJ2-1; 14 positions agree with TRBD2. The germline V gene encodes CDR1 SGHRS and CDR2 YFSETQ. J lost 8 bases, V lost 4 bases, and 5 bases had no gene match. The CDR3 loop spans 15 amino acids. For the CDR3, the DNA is TGCGCCAGCAGCCAGACTAGCGGGAGGGCATATGAGCAGTTCTTC. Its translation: CASSQTSGRAYEQFF.